Listed here are 12 T cell receptor beta chains from one sample, sequenced in a study of blood T cell repertoires in COVID-19 (TCRdb year 2020). Library prep was done by the immunoSEQ multiplex PCR assay. The immuneACCESS repertoire file appears here via TCRdb, limited to in-frame rearrangements. These files lack a portion of the clones; in checked studies, under half of the deficit traces to unresolved V genes, and the cause of the others is not known. Within this sample are 150,000 to 200,000 clones, with 90% to 95% of them counted one time only. Roughly 4.4% of the sample goes to the ten largest clones. The source material was peripheral blood. The receptor source for this set is a woman between 45 and 60 years old with acute or convalescent COVID-19.

The chain combines TRBV6-4 with TRBJ1-2; perhaps TRBD1 as D (6 bases). CDR3 length equals 16 residues. CDR1 and CDR2 (germline): MRHNA, SNTAGT. V was shortened by 4 bases and J by 7 bases, with 22 bases between the two germline ends. CDR3 loop: CASSVEIGGLFSGYTF. The CDR3, as DNA: TGTGCCAGCAGTGTTGAAATCGGGGGGCTGTTCAGTGGCTACACCTTC.

The V gene is TRBV11-2, the J gene TRBJ1-1, with D possibly TRBD1 on 6 matching bases. CDR1 and CDR2 (germline): SGHAT, FQNNGV. The CDR3 loop spans 14 amino acids. The V end lost 2 bases, the J end lost 1 base, and 8 bases lay between the germline ends. The CDR3 sequence is CASSLRGKNTEAFF. DNA of the CDR3: TGTGCCAGCAGCTTAAGGGGGAAGAACACTGAAGCTTTCTTT.

The chain employs TRBV28 and TRBJ2-1, with 8 bases identical to TRBD1. Germline CDR1 and CDR2: MDHEN and SYDVKM. The CDR3 is 17 amino acids. J gave up 7 bases and V 1 base, and 12 bases lay outside the gene matches. The CDR3 protein is CASSLFQGTGVENEQFF. For the CDR3, the DNA is TGTGCCAGCAGTTTATTCCAAGGGACAGGTGTCGAGAATGAGCAGTTCTTC. The complete variable domain, with remaining parts taken from reference TRBV28 and TRBJ2-1, reads DVKVTQSSRYLVKRTGEKVFLECVQDMDHENMFWYRQDPGLGLRLIYFSYDVKMKEKGDIPEGYSVSREKKERFSLILESASTNQTSMYLCASSLFQGTGVENEQFFGPGTRLTVL.

The J gene is TRBJ2-7, the V gene TRBV30; D perhaps matches TRBD2 (6 bases). Trimming took off 0 bases at V and 5 bases at J, with 8 bases between the two ends. The CDR3 contains 12 residues. Germline V CDR1 and CDR2: GTSNPN, SVGIG (reference sequence). CDR3 in amino acids: CAWSVGGDEQYF. The CDR3 bases are TGTGCCTGGAGTGTAGGAGGGGACGAGCAGTACTTC.

The chain employs TRBV12-5 and TRBJ2-1; tentatively, D is TRBD1 (7 bases). The V gene lost 2 bases and the J gene lost 10 bases, with 12 bases spanning the gap. This CDR3 contains 13 residues. Per germline, CDR1 LGHNT and CDR2 FRNRAP. DNA for the CDR3: TGTGCTAGTGGTTTGTCAGGGGGGTGGGAGCAGTTCTTC. Translated, it gives CASGLSGGWEQFF. Looking up the rest from reference TRBV12-5 and TRBJ2-1 gives the full variable domain: DARVTQTPRHKVTEMGQEVTMRCQPILGHNTVFWYRQTMMQGLELLAYFRNRAPLDDSGMPKDRFSAEMPDATLATLKIQPSEPRDSAVYFCASGLSGGWEQFFGPGTRLTVL.

Details on this clone: This could be a read error, since a much larger clone is one nucleotide away. This chain uses TRBV3-1 (or the pseudogene TRBV3-2) with TRBJ2-4; D is perhaps TRBD1 (6 bases). This CDR3 region has 15 residues. Trimming left V 2 bases short and J 6 bases short, with 14 bases between. CDR1 and CDR2 (germline): LGHDT, YNNKEL (reference sequence). The chain's CDR3 is CASSQRTAETNIQYF. The CDR3 nucleotides read TGTGCCAGCAGCCAAAGGACAGCCGAGACAAACATTCAGTACTTC.

The chain combines TRBV7-2 with TRBJ2-3, with D perhaps matching TRBD2 (5 bases). CDR1 is SGHTA, CDR2 FQGNSA, per germline. The CDR3 is made up of 12 amino acids. The V end was cut by 5 bases, the J end by 3 bases, with 6 bases between. The CDR3 loop is CASSRLTDTQYF. The CDR3 coding sequence is TGTGCCAGCAGCCGACTAACAGATACGCAGTATTTT.

The chain combines TRBV29-1 with TRBJ1-4; maybe TRBD1 (6 bases). Trimming removed 5 bases at V and 9 bases at J, with 16 bases between. CDR1 SQVTM and CDR2 ANQGSEA come from the germline V gene. The CDR3 runs to 13 residues. CDR3 sequence: CSVSTGVSQKLFF. The DNA for the CDR3 is TGCAGCGTTTCGACAGGAGTTTCCCAAAAACTGTTTTTT.

This clone was observed a handful of times. This specimen includes other DNA sequences encoding the same CDR3. The CDR3 spells CAISESEGLGYTF. The CDR3 DNA follows: TGTGCCATCAGTGAGTCGGAGGGTCTCGGCTACACCTTC. V gene TRBV10-3 combines with J gene TRBJ1-2; D call uncertain. V dropped 0 bases and J dropped 8 bases, with 10 bases sitting between them. The CDR3 totals 13 residues. Germline CDR1 reads ENHRY; CDR2 reads SYGVKD.

This chain uses TRBV29-1 with TRBJ1-4, with TRBD1 as a possible D gene (5 bases). CDR3 length equals 13 residues. Per the germline V gene, CDR1 is SQVTM and CDR2 is ANQGSEA. V was shortened by 4 bases and J by 4 bases, with 10 bases between the two germline ends. DNA for the CDR3: TGCAGCGTTGTACAGGCGGTTAATGAAAAACTGTTTTTT. It yields the protein CSVVQAVNEKLFF. The variable domain in full, with the rest retrieved from reference TRBV29-1 and TRBJ1-4, is SAVISQKPSRDICQRGTSLTIQCQVDSQVTMMFWYRQQPGQSLTLIATANQGSEATYESGFVIDKFPISRPNLTFSTLTVSNMSPEDSSIYLCSVVQAVNEKLFFGSGTQLSVL.

The rearrangement uses TRBV10-3 and TRBJ1-2; D is possibly TRBD1 (6 bases). CDR1 is ENHRY and CDR2 is SYGVKD in the germline V gene. The germline V and J ends were trimmed by 4 bases and 8 bases, with 14 bases remaining between them. The CDR3 runs 13 residues. DNA of the CDR3: TGTGCCATCAGTGTTGAGTCAGGGGAGGGCTACACCTTC. Its protein is CAISVESGEGYTF.

V and J are TRBV19 and TRBJ2-2, with 7 bases aligning to TRBD1. Germline CDR1 is LNHDA and CDR2 is SQIVND (reference sequence). The length of the CDR3 is 17 residues. Unmatched junction bases numbered 10, after V lost 3 bases and J lost 3 bases. The CDR3 nucleotides are TGTGCCAGTAGTATCCCTAGGAGACAGGGCGACACCGGGGAGCTGTTTTTT. It codes for CASSIPRRQGDTGELFF.